Listed below are T cell receptor beta chains from one sample, sequenced in a study of T cell responses to AZD1222 COVID-19 vaccine. Using immunoSEQ multiplex PCR, the repertoire was profiled, and TCRdb retains in-frame clones only, with some absent. This sample has 130,000 or so clones, with more than 85% found just once. This specimen was peripheral blood, taken 28 days after the second AZD1222 dose. The receptors derive from an adult who received the AZD1222 COVID-19 vaccine. Both conserved end residues are part of each CDR3. D genes are given only for firm matches. The listing skips clone size in some rows; elsewhere it reads once, few, many or a size class.

NA,TRBJ1-5,TRBV9,NA,TGTGCCAGCAGCGTAGGTCCGACACGAGATCAGCCCCAGCATTTT,CASSVGPTRDQPQHF
NA,TRBJ2-5,TRBV15,NA,TGTGCCACCAGCGGCGCTTCAGTAGAGACCCAGTACTTC,CATSGASVETQYF
NA,TRBJ2-2,TRBV6-5,NA,TGTGCCAGCAGTTACGGCGTGGCGGGGACCGGGGAGCTGTTTTTT,CASSYGVAGTGELFF
NA,TRBJ2-1,TRBV9,TRBD2,TGTGCCAGCAGCCCTCCCAGCGGGAGCTCCTACAATGAGCAGTTCTTC,CASSPPSGSSYNEQFF
once,TRBJ2-7,TRBV12-3/TRBV12-4,NA,TGTGCCAGCAGTCCTAGGTTCCACGAGCAGTACTTC,CASSPRFHEQYF
NA,TRBJ1-4,TRBV19,NA,TGTGCCAGTAGTATCGGCAGGATCCATGAAAAACTGTTTTTT,CASSIGRIHEKLFF
NA,TRBJ1-1,TRBV2,NA,TGTGCCAGCAATCCCCTGAACCCGAACACTGAAGCTTTCTTT,CASNPLNPNTEAFF
NA,TRBJ1-5,TRBV7-9,NA,TGTGCCAGCAGCCCTCTCAATCAGCCCCAGCATTTT,CASSPLNQPQHF
NA,TRBJ2-7,TRBV11-2,NA,TGTGCCAGCAGCTTAGCCCACTTAACCTACGAGCAGTACTTC,CASSLAHLTYEQYF
NA,TRBJ2-6,TRBV28,NA,TGTGCCAGCAGTTTTATTTGGGGTACTGGGGCCAACGTCCTGACTTTC,CASSFIWGTGANVLTF
NA,TRBJ2-3,TRBV29-1,NA,TGCAGCGTTGCCCCTAGCACAGATACGCAGTATTTT,CSVAPSTDTQYF
NA,TRBJ1-1,TRBV14,TRBD1,TGTGCCAGCAGCCCCAGGGCGGGACAGTTTCACGCTTTCTTT,CASSPRAGQFHAFF
once,TRBJ2-4,TRBV27,NA,TGTGCCAGCAGACCCCCGTGGGGGGTCGTAGCCAAAAACATTCAGTACTTC,CASRPPWGVVAKNIQYF
NA,TRBJ1-2,TRBV7-2,TRBD1,TGTGCCAGCAGCCCCGACAGGGGTCGGTATGGCTACACCTTC,CASSPDRGRYGYTF
once,TRBJ1-1,TRBV6-5,NA,TGTGCCAGCAGCGACATTATGAACACTGAAGCTTTCTTT,CASSDIMNTEAFF
NA,TRBJ2-1,TRBV3-1/TRBV3-2,NA,TGTGCCAGCAGCCAAGTTAAGGCGGGTCTCGACAATGAGCAGTTCTTC,CASSQVKAGLDNEQFF
NA,TRBJ2-3,TRBV7-8,NA,TGTGCCAGCAGCTTACGCGGCGGCGCCAGGAGGACAGATACGCAGTATTTT,CASSLRGGARRTDTQYF
NA,TRBJ2-2,TRBV7-2,TRBD1,TGTGCCAGCAGCACACCGGGACAGGGTAACACCGGGGAGCTGTTTTTT,CASSTPGQGNTGELFF
NA,TRBJ1-1,TRBV2,NA,TGTGCCAGCAGTGAAGCTCCCTCCCCCGGAGAAAATACTTTCTTT,CASSEAPSPGENTFF
NA,TRBJ2-7,TRBV2,NA,TGTGCCAGTAAAGGGAGTCCTTACGAGCAGTACTTC,CASKGSPYEQYF
NA,TRBJ1-5,TRBV6-5,NA,TGTGCCAGCAACACAGTAGATCAGCCCCAGCATTTT,CASNTVDQPQHF
once,TRBJ1-1,TRBV18,NA,TGTGCCAGCTCTCTCGCTAAAGGCGTAAACACTGAAGCTTTCTTT,CASSLAKGVNTEAFF
NA,TRBJ2-3,TRBV6-4,TRBD2,TGTGCCAGCAGTGCTGGGACTAGCGGGAAGTTTTCCGATACGCAGTATTTT,CASSAGTSGKFSDTQYF
NA,TRBJ2-5,TRBV5-6,NA,TGTGCCAGCAGCTTGGCGCTTAGCGCAGAGACCCAGTACTTC,CASSLALSAETQYF
NA,TRBJ2-1,TRBV19,TRBD2,TGTGCCAGTACCCCCGGGCGGGGGGGAGATTTAGGGGCACAGCAGTTCTTC,CASTPGRGGDLGAQQFF
NA,TRBJ2-2,TRBV11-3,NA,TGTGCCAGCAGCTTAGATCCGGGGGAGGCCGGGGAGCTGTTTTTT,CASSLDPGEAGELFF
NA,TRBJ2-7,TRBV6-5,NA,TGTGCCAGCAGTTACTCTGAGGGGGTCAACTACGAGCAGTACTTC,CASSYSEGVNYEQYF
NA,TRBJ2-1,TRBV11-2,NA,TGTGCCAGCAGCCCCTTCGGCAATGAGCAGTTCTTC,CASSPFGNEQFF
NA,TRBJ2-5,TRBV5-1,NA,TGCGCCAGCAGCTTGGACAGCCCTCGAGAGACCCAGTACTTC,CASSLDSPRETQYF
NA,TRBJ2-2,TRBV2,NA,TGTGCCAGCAGTCGACAGGAGAACACCGGGGAGCTGTTTTTT,CASSRQENTGELFF
NA,TRBJ2-3,TRBV11-2,NA,TGTGCCAGCAGCCCCCGACCCCGGGACGGAAGCACAGATACGCAGTATTTT,CASSPRPRDGSTDTQYF
NA,TRBJ2-3,TRBV20-1,NA,TGCAGTGCTAGTACTGGGCTGGCGCAGTATTTT,CSASTGLAQYF
NA,TRBJ1-2,TRBV10-2,TRBD1,TGCGCCAGCAGTGAGTCCAGGGGGGGCTATGGCTACACCTTC,CASSESRGGYGYTF
NA,TRBJ1-2,TRBV19,NA,TGTGCCAGTAGTATAACTGACAGTCCCTATGGCTACACCTTC,CASSITDSPYGYTF
once,TRBJ2-3,TRBV29-1,NA,TGCAGCGTTGTTGGGGCCGGGTACGGAGATACGCAGTATTTT,CSVVGAGYGDTQYF
few,TRBJ2-1,TRBV20-1,NA,TGCAGTGCTGCCGGGGGCAATGAGCAGTTCTTC,CSAAGGNEQFF
NA,TRBJ2-2,TRBV28,NA,TGTGCCAGCAGCCCGACAGCAAACACCGGGGAGCTGTTTTTT,CASSPTANTGELFF
NA,TRBJ1-5,TRBV18,TRBD1,TGTGCCAGCTCAAGGGACAGGAGGGATCAGCCCCAGCATTTT,CASSRDRRDQPQHF
NA,TRBJ1-1,TRBV2,NA,TGTGTCGGCACCCCCGGGCTACCGAACACTGAAGCTTTCTTT,CVGTPGLPNTEAFF
NA,TRBJ2-7,TRBV7-9,NA,TGTGCCAGCAGCTTGCAGTACGAGCAGTACTTC,CASSLQYEQYF
NA,TRBJ1-1,TRBV4-1,NA,TGCGCCAGCAGCCAACAGGGTGAGGCTGAAGCTTTCTTT,CASSQQGEAEAFF
NA,TRBJ1-2,TRBV24-1,NA,TGTGCCACCAGTGACCGAATTTGGACACGACTGACTAACTATGGCTACACCTTC,CATSDRIWTRLTNYGYTF
NA,TRBJ2-1,TRBV19,TRBD2,TGTGCCAGTAGAGAGCGACTAGCGGGAGGGCCCCTGGTTGAGCAGTTCTTC,CASRERLAGGPLVEQFF
NA,TRBJ1-1,TRBV27,NA,TGTGCCAGCAGCCTAATACCATACTCAGGGGAAGGGATGAACACTGAAGCTTTCTTT,CASSLIPYSGEGMNTEAFF
NA,TRBJ2-7,TRBV3-1/TRBV3-2,TRBD2,TGTGCCAGCAGCCAGAACTACAGAAACAGGCAGAGCGGGGGGGCCGCCTACGAGCAGTACTTC,CASSQNYRNRQSGGAAYEQYF
NA,TRBJ2-7,TRBV6-1,NA,TGTGCCAGCAGTCCGGTGGGGGTCACCTACGAGCAGTACTTC,CASSPVGVTYEQYF
NA,TRBJ1-5,TRBV2,NA,TGTGCCAGCAGTGTGGACAGCAATCAGCCCCAGCATTTT,CASSVDSNQPQHF
NA,TRBJ1-5,TRBV9,TRBD1,TGTGCCAGCAGCGCGACCCAGGGGGCTCAGCCCCAGCATTTT,CASSATQGAQPQHF
NA,TRBJ2-1,TRBV7-6,NA,TGTGCCAGCGTACGGTGGTCAGTCCAGGTCCCCAATGAGCAGTTCTTC,CASVRWSVQVPNEQFF
NA,TRBJ1-3,TRBV6-5,TRBD1,TGTGCCTCAACAGGGGCTGGAAACACCATATATTTT,CASTGAGNTIYF
NA,TRBJ2-7,TRBV6-1,NA,TGTGCCAGCAGTGATTGGGGGAAAGGGGGCGAGCAGTACTTC,CASSDWGKGGEQYF
NA,TRBJ2-3,TRBV9,NA,TGTGCCAGCAGCGAGAGGGATAGCGGCCTCACAGATACGCAGTATTTT,CASSERDSGLTDTQYF
NA,TRBJ2-1,TRBV4-2,TRBD2,TGTGCCAGCAGCCCGAAATCGACTAGCGGGATTTTAGATGAGCAGTTCTTC,CASSPKSTSGILDEQFF
NA,TRBJ2-2,TRBV4-2,NA,TGTGCCAGCAGCCATTTCCTTGACTCCCCCGGGGAGCTGTTTTTT,CASSHFLDSPGELFF
NA,TRBJ2-2,TRBV6-1,TRBD1,TGTGCCAGCAGTGGATCCTGGACAGGGGACACCGGGGAGCTGTTTTTT,CASSGSWTGDTGELFF
NA,TRBJ2-7,TRBV2,TRBD2,TGTGCCAGCAGGCCGAGGACTAGCGGGACGGGAGAGCAGTACTTC,CASRPRTSGTGEQYF